The next 2 T cell receptor beta chains were all read from a single sample in a study of read filtering for tumor transcriptome and immune sequencing. Molecular barcoded adaptors covering alpha/delta and beta/gamma chains were used on approximately 400 ng RNA. TCRdb recomputed calls from the reads with MiXCR, one row per CDR3 protein. This sample has around 9,000 distinct CDR3 sequences, with about a sixth found just once. Input material: a population of CD138-negative cells sorted from bone marrow. The receptors derive from a donor at least 40 years old with multiple myeloma.

This clonotype showed up many times. The chain recombines TRBV27 with TRBJ2-3, with D tentatively TRBD2 (6 bases). The CDR3 is made up of 16 amino acids. V lost 0 bases to trimming and J lost 2 bases, with 12 bases between them. CDR1 MNHEY and CDR2 SMNVEV come from the germline V gene (reference sequence). The CDR3 region is CASSLSRGLNTDTQYF. As DNA, the CDR3 is TGTGCCAGCAGTTTATCGAGGGGACTGAACACAGATACGCAGTATTTT.

Of note for this clonotype: Its ends do not fully match the called genes, so a read error is possible. The V gene is TRBV5-6, the J gene TRBJ2-3; tentative D call: TRBD2 (5 bases). Germline lookup yields CDR1 SGHDT and CDR2 YYEEEE. CDR3 size: 15 residues. This CDR3 reads CASSLWAASTDTRYF. CDR3 bases: TGTGCCAGCAGCTTGTGGGCGGCTAGCACAGATACGCGGTATTTT.